This record covers a single TCR beta chain. The data are from a study of OX40 agonist ivuxolimab in advanced cancers. Study information: Participants, 82.7% male, averaged roughly 60 years of age, ranging from roughly 23 to 90.

Clones were sequenced by immunoSEQ multiplex PCR, and TCRdb holds only the in-frame ones, with some missing. The sample holds almost 90,000 clones, roughly 93% seen once. Unmatched junction bases numbered 9, after V lost 5 bases and J lost 7 bases. The CDR3 is 15 amino acids. Germline V gene lookup returns CDR1 MDHEN and CDR2 SYDVKM. Sequences were derived from CD4+ or CD8+ T cells sorted from blood, sampled in a trial of the OX40 agonist ivuxolimab. This receptor was identified in an adult with an advanced solid tumor such as melanoma, head and neck, liver or kidney cancer. The chain has TRBV28 and TRBJ2-7, with 12 bases fitting TRBD1. The CDR3 nucleotides are TGTGCCAGCAGTCCCCCGGGACAGGGGGCAGGAGAGCAGTACTTC. Its protein is CASSPPGQGAGEQYF.